This T cell receptor (beta chain) was profiled in a study of T-cell memory formation after mild COVID-19 (dated by TCRdb to the early 2020s). About the investigation overall: TCR sequence clusters from the two donors were found to be largely donor specific. T-cell clones expanding and contracting after mild COVID-19 in a couple of donors were tracked by longitudinal TCRalpha and TCRbeta repertoire sequencing. Two young, previously healthy adult volunteers, one female and one male, were included in the cohort.

What the authors observed across the whole study: SARS-CoV-2 specificity was not confirmed for the second-wave clones peaking on day 37. Contracting CD4+ clones appeared mostly in the CM and EM memory subsets, whereas CD8+ clones were enriched in EMRA. Some responding clones were detected in pre-infection memory, which suggested that pre-existing cross-reactive memory T cells had joined the SARS-CoV-2 response. Clones contracting from day 15 to 85 had balanced CD4/CD8 phenotypes, while a second wave expanding from day 15 to 37 was biased towards CD4+. The study covered only two mild cases, and larger cohorts including severe cases with pre-infection samples were considered necessary.

Sequencing relied on an Illumina NovaSeq 6000. TCRalpha and TCRbeta cDNA libraries were constructed by 5'RACE with constant-segment primers, with sample barcodes and unique molecular identifiers being introduced. RNA was extracted from every sample with Trizol reagent. The libraries were amplified in two PCR steps, and the second step added a second sample barcode and Illumina TruSeq adapters. The libraries were sequenced on an Illumina NovaSeq using 2 x 150 bp paired-end reads. Under the source paper's analysis protocol: Reads were demultiplexed and collapsed into UMI-guided consensus sequences with migec v1.2.7. With mixcr v2.1.11, UMI consensuses were aligned to TRA and TRB V and J templates and assembled into clonotypes. Expanded or contracted clonotypes were those called significant by both edgeR and NoisET, with noise models trained on biological replicates. For edgeR calls, a false discovery rate-adjusted p below 0.01 and a log2 fold-change threshold of 1 were applied. As an exploratory analysis of dynamics, max-normalized trajectories of the 1000 most abundant clonotypes were examined by PCA with hierarchical clustering. Separately sequenced CD4+ and CD8+ repertoires were used to assign a CD4 or CD8 phenotype to each responding clone. TCRdb trimmed public reads at Q25 via fastp, called clones via MiXCR and kept in-frame beta chains. Each entry merges the rows of one CDR3 protein and shows their most common DNA and genes. What appears here as the V and J calls and clone size reflects TCRdb's work, not the paper's. For this sample there are approximately 210,000 distinct CDR3 sequences; around 18% appear just once. The ten largest clonotypes hold approximately 2.4% of the sample.

The table lists this clonotype with a few counts. What this receptor recognizes is not known. Qualities for individual bases were not recorded, and no much larger clone is one base off. V is shortened by 4 bases, J by 1 base, and the region joining them spans 8 bases. Counted from cysteine to phenylalanine, this CDR3 has 14 amino acids. Only CDR3 DNA remains: 42 bases, in frame from the first base. CDR1 is given as SGHRS and CDR2 as YFSETQ, both from the germline V gene. PBMCs were isolated by Ficoll-Paque density gradient centrifugation. The chain uses TRBV5-1 and TRBJ2-2, with an unclear D gene assignment. The clonotype originates from an adult woman who had mild COVID-19 (a few samples of this study predate the infection). The sample titles of this study are shuffled in the database, so cell type and time point are left out; the donor was told from shared clones. Sequenced material: PBMCs or a T cell subset sorted from them (not recorded which). The CDR3 amino acid sequence is: CASSPGMNTGELFF. The DNA reads TGCGCCAGCAGCCCAGGAATGAACACCGGGGAGCTGTTTTTT. The CDR3 plus the reference TRBV5-1 and TRBJ2-2 genes for the other parts give the full variable domain: KAGVTQTPRYLIKTRGQQVTLSCSPISGHRSVSWYQQTPGQGLQFLFEYFSETQRNKGNFPGRFSGRQFSNSRSEMNVSTLELGDSALYLCASSPGMNTGELFFGEGSRLTVL.